This T cell receptor beta chain was captured in a study of cytomegalovirus exposure and HLA in healthy donors. The wider study: Within an early data release were roughly 90 million unique TCRs drawn from HLA-typed donors.

Healthy bone marrow donors made up the donor group. With 5 bases removed from V and 0 bases from J, the gap between germline ends came to 20 bases. Germline CDR1 reads LNHDA; CDR2 reads SQIVND (reference sequence). The length of the CDR3 is 18 residues. Remarks on this clone: Its target is not known.

Use of 60 Vbeta and 13 Jbeta primers characterized the PCR. Generated by immunoSEQ multiplex PCR, the TCRdb table keeps only in-frame clones and is missing some. The repertoire holds 85,000 to 100,000 clones, more than 55% seen once, with about 2.5% in the top ten. Findings and caveats of the study: Most subjects' HLA-A and HLA-B alleles were reportedly predicted from TCR beta sequences. With later analysis, a missense DCLRE1C variant became linked to TCR beta V- and J-gene trimming.

The V and J genes are TRBV19 and TRBJ1-5; D ambiguous. The receptor was derived from a human donor in good health. The specimen sequenced was PBMCs. The CDR3 DNA sequence: TGTGCCAGTAGTGGCCCCCGGACGGGGAGAATTAGCAATCAGCCCCAGCATTTT. This gives the protein CASSGPRTGRISNQPQHF.